One TCR beta chain is described in this entry. The antigen is undetermined. Template switching added a universal primer site; cDNA carried unique molecular identifiers. Via MiXCR, TCRdb re-called the 5' RACE reads, giving one row per CDR3 protein. Among approximately 230,000 distinct CDR3 sequences, 6% to 7% were seen once, and the ten largest hold approximately 14%. CDR1 and CDR2 from the germline V gene are SGDLS and YYNGEE. The CDR3 spans 15 residues. V lost 2 bases, J lost 4 bases, and 4 bases stayed unmatched. The record originates from a study of identical twins. Study outcomes and limitations: There was an excess of low generation probability in the out-of-frame alpha sequences that twins shared.

These data also formed part of another study, on T cells expressing NK-cell markers.

The receptor comes from a woman aged 18-29 years in good health. Sequencing used CD8+ T cells sorted from blood. The rearrangement joins TRBV9 to TRBJ2-2; 8 positions agree with TRBD2. CDR3 sequence (DNA): TGTGCCAGCAGCGTGAGCGGGAGCGCCACCGGGGAGCTGTTTTTT. Translating it yields CASSVSGSATGELFF.